The clone carrying this T cell receptor (beta chain) turned up a few times. Its antigen remains unknown. This sample was taken from a study of cytotoxic CD8 clonotypes in ibrutinib-treated CLL. Whole-study results and caveats: Researchers report that baseline clonality outpaced age-matched healthy donors and tracked circulating CD8+ T-cell counts. Public clonotypes (which were uncommon) either contracted or remained stable on treatment.

T cells were sequenced at a targeted depth of 1 in 200,000 to 1 in 1 million. Sequencing was performed with immunoSEQ multiplex PCR; in TCRdb, only in-frame clones are kept and a portion is missing. The table lists 150,000 to 200,000 clones, approximately 84% of them singletons. Per germline, CDR1 MNHEY and CDR2 SMNVEV (reference sequence). The CDR3 has 18 residues. Losses at the gene ends were 5 bases for V and 0 bases for J; bases not matched to a gene: 9. The sequence was obtained from a human donor with chronic lymphocytic leukemia. The V gene is TRBV27, the J gene TRBJ2-6; TRBD2 matches 8 bases. The sequencing here drew on PBMCs, taken after 24 months of ibrutinib treatment. CDR3 protein: CASSRLGLAASGANVLTF. CDR3 nucleotide sequence: TGTGCCAGCAGTCGCCTAGGACTAGCTGCCTCTGGGGCCAACGTCCTGACTTTC.